This T cell receptor (beta chain) derives from a study of identical twins. Findings and limits, study-wide: The authors noted that invariant MAIT and iNKT cells could partly confound zero-insertion analyses. Within cord blood, abundant beta clonotypes carried fewer insertions, but memory repertoires showed no such trend.

This clonotype occurred a few times. The antigen remains unidentified. This CDR3 has 14 residues. Germline V gene data show CDR1 as LNHDA and CDR2 as SQIVND (reference sequence). Deletions cut 4 bases from V and 5 bases from J, with 9 bases between. Template switching added a universal primer site; cDNA carried unique molecular identifiers. One entry per CDR3 protein results from TCRdb running MiXCR on the 5' RACE reads. Of some 97,000 distinct CDR3 sequences listed, 5.9% are singletons. In every case, the donor was a healthy Caucasian. V gene TRBV19 combines with J gene TRBJ1-6; tentatively, D is TRBD1 (5 bases). The origin of this receptor is a woman aged 45-65 years in good health. Sequencing was done on a sample of memory T cells sorted from blood. This CDR3 is CASSRARDNSPLHF. CDR3 coding DNA: TGTGCCAGTAGTAGGGCCAGGGATAATTCACCCCTCCACTTT.